A selection of T cell receptor beta chains follows, all from one sample in a study of T cells after yellow fever vaccination. TCRdb reprocessed the 5' RACE reads via MiXCR and lists one record per CDR3 protein. The sample has some 550,000 distinct CDR3 sequences, 15% to 20% seen once. Sequences were derived from PBMCs, sampled 15 days after the yellow fever booster vaccination. Receptor source: a man under 40 who received the YFV17D yellow fever vaccine. CDR3s include the opening cysteine and the closing phenylalanine or tryptophan. The D gene is left open where the match is weak.

V gene: TRBV5-1
D gene: TRBD2
J gene: TRBJ2-5
CDR3 protein: CASSLAGGHQETQYF

V gene: TRBV10-3
D gene: TRBD1
J gene: TRBJ2-5
CDR3 protein: CAIRGQKETQYF

V gene: TRBV2
D gene: -
J gene: TRBJ2-5
CDR3 protein: CASRDSQETQYF

V gene: TRBV15
D gene: -
J gene: TRBJ2-7
CDR3 protein: CATSREGTRVTEQYF

V gene: TRBV4-3
D gene: -
J gene: TRBJ2-7
CDR3 protein: CASSQDRFEGVSYEQYF

V gene: TRBV24-1
D gene: TRBD2
J gene: TRBJ2-5
CDR3 protein: CATSDFTSGMGETQYF

V gene: TRBV18
D gene: TRBD1
J gene: TRBJ2-7
CDR3 protein: CASSLDRGTNEQYF

V gene: TRBV6-1
D gene: TRBD1
J gene: TRBJ1-1
CDR3 protein: CASSRGTGVSEAFF

V gene: TRBV5-1
D gene: -
J gene: TRBJ2-1
CDR3 protein: CASSLERATFNEQFF

V gene: TRBV27
D gene: TRBD1
J gene: TRBJ1-6
CDR3 protein: CASRQTGRNYSPLHF

V gene: TRBV28
D gene: -
J gene: TRBJ2-4
CDR3 protein: CASSARIAKNIQYF

V gene: TRBV7-8
D gene: -
J gene: TRBJ1-2
CDR3 protein: CASSFTEKDGYTF

V gene: TRBV20-1
D gene: -
J gene: TRBJ1-4
CDR3 protein: CSTGRVGEKLFF

V gene: TRBV18
D gene: -
J gene: TRBJ1-3
CDR3 protein: CASSHGTPARGNTIYF

V gene: TRBV7-6
D gene: TRBD2
J gene: TRBJ2-3
CDR3 protein: CASSLKREGQDTQYF

V gene: TRBV29-1
D gene: TRBD2
J gene: TRBJ2-7
CDR3 protein: CSALAGGYEQYF

V gene: TRBV7-6
D gene: -
J gene: TRBJ2-1
CDR3 protein: CASSSTLTPYNEQFF

V gene: TRBV7-9
D gene: -
J gene: TRBJ1-3
CDR3 protein: CASSSSRVSGNTIYF

V gene: TRBV29-1
D gene: TRBD1
J gene: TRBJ2-7
CDR3 protein: CSACQIQGREQYF

V gene: TRBV7-2
D gene: -
J gene: TRBJ2-5
CDR3 protein: CASSPRTHSQETQYF

V gene: TRBV7-2
D gene: -
J gene: TRBJ1-2
CDR3 protein: CASSLAQGDYGYTF

V gene: TRBV4-1
D gene: -
J gene: TRBJ2-7
CDR3 protein: CASSHRIVGEGYEQYF

V gene: TRBV7-2
D gene: -
J gene: TRBJ1-6
CDR3 protein: CASSSRDLLYNSPLHF

V gene: TRBV29-1
D gene: -
J gene: TRBJ1-2
CDR3 protein: CSVESGAGNYGYTF

V gene: TRBV5-1
D gene: TRBD1
J gene: TRBJ2-2
CDR3 protein: CASSPGGANTGELFF

V gene: TRBV5-1
D gene: -
J gene: TRBJ1-5
CDR3 protein: CANSLSEAGPQHF

V gene: TRBV6-2/TRBV6-3
D gene: -
J gene: TRBJ2-5
CDR3 protein: CASSRRNLQTQYF

V gene: TRBV7-9
D gene: -
J gene: TRBJ1-1
CDR3 protein: CASSSDGASRAFF

V gene: TRBV7-7
D gene: TRBD1
J gene: TRBJ2-1
CDR3 protein: CASSFDRANEQFF

V gene: TRBV20-1
D gene: TRBD2
J gene: TRBJ2-3
CDR3 protein: CSASSGGGRSTDTQYF

V gene: TRBV5-6
D gene: -
J gene: TRBJ2-2
CDR3 protein: CASNQGTGELFF

V gene: TRBV20-1
D gene: -
J gene: TRBJ2-4
CDR3 protein: CSASSIRTIAKNIQYF

V gene: TRBV6-1
D gene: TRBD2
J gene: TRBJ2-3
CDR3 protein: CAGGAGGGADTQYF

V gene: TRBV15
D gene: -
J gene: TRBJ2-5
CDR3 protein: CATSRDQRHQETQYF

V gene: TRBV24-1
D gene: TRBD1
J gene: TRBJ2-5
CDR3 protein: CATSDNSPGTGLKTQYF

V gene: TRBV7-8
D gene: TRBD1
J gene: TRBJ2-6
CDR3 protein: CASTGERGANVLTF

V gene: TRBV5-1
D gene: -
J gene: TRBJ2-7
CDR3 protein: CASSSQAGSSYEQYF

V gene: TRBV5-1
D gene: TRBD2
J gene: TRBJ2-7
CDR3 protein: CASSLSGRGRDEQYF

V gene: TRBV5-4
D gene: -
J gene: TRBJ2-5
CDR3 protein: CASSLGGRTQETQYF

V gene: TRBV14
D gene: -
J gene: TRBJ2-3
CDR3 protein: CASSQETIDTQYF

V gene: TRBV4-3
D gene: TRBD2
J gene: TRBJ2-7
CDR3 protein: CASSQEKLAGGLFEQYF

V gene: TRBV9
D gene: -
J gene: TRBJ1-1
CDR3 protein: CASSVRQNTEAFF

V gene: TRBV20-1
D gene: -
J gene: TRBJ1-5
CDR3 protein: CSATTQPHQPQHF

V gene: TRBV7-8
D gene: -
J gene: TRBJ1-1
CDR3 protein: CASSATEVTEAFF

V gene: TRBV4-2
D gene: -
J gene: TRBJ1-2
CDR3 protein: CASSQVSEDGYTF